This is a list of T cell receptor beta chains from one sample in a study of shared clonotypes between healthy human individuals. Clones were read by immunoSEQ multiplex PCR, and TCRdb kept only the in-frame ones, dropping some. The profile covers fewer than 1.6 million clones, with around 98.5% appearing a single time and around 0.33% taken by the ten largest. Sequencing input: naive CD4+ T cells sorted from blood. These receptors all stem from a man aged 25-45 years in good health. Both conserved end residues are part of each CDR3. The order of the fields is CDR3 protein, CDR3 DNA, J gene, V gene, clone size, D gene. The D gene is left open where the match is weak. Clone size is shown for a subset of rows, as once, few, many or a class of expanded clone.

CASSVASTDTQYF | TGTGCCAGCAGCGTAGCTAGTACAGATACGCAGTATTTT | TRBJ2-3 | TRBV9 | . | .
CASQGDFSATYEQYF | TGTGCCTCCCAAGGGGACTTTTCAGCCACATACGAGCAGTACTTC | TRBJ2-7 | TRBV2 | . | .
CAISQGTGELFF | TGTGCCATCAGCCAGGGGACCGGGGAGCTGTTTTTT | TRBJ2-2 | TRBV10-3 | . | .
CASSLQGADEQYF | TGTGCCAGCAGCTTACAGGGGGCTGACGAGCAGTACTTC | TRBJ2-7 | TRBV7-2 | . | TRBD1
CASSLPSPYEQYF | TGTGCCAGCAGCTTGCCCAGCCCCTACGAGCAGTACTTC | TRBJ2-7 | TRBV5-5 | . | .
CASSPSRGQGWLF | TGTGCCAGCAGTCCCTCTCGCGGACAGGGGTGGCTCTTC | TRBJ2-1 | TRBV28 | . | TRBD1
CASSPPGREFYNEQFF | TGTGCCAGCAGCCCGCCTGGGCGGGAGTTCTACAATGAGCAGTTCTTC | TRBJ2-1 | TRBV14 | once | TRBD2
CASSLLSGVYNEQFF | TGTGCCAGCAGCTTACTAAGCGGGGTATACAATGAGCAGTTCTTC | TRBJ2-1 | TRBV11-2 | . | TRBD2
CASRDYSYEQYF | TGTGCCAGCCGGGACTACTCCTACGAGCAGTACTTC | TRBJ2-7 | TRBV27 | . | TRBD2
CASCRTGLSRTGELFF | TGTGCCAGCTGTCGGACAGGTCTTTCCCGCACCGGGGAGCTGTTTTTT | TRBJ2-2 | TRBV2 | . | TRBD1
CASSRTGGIGQPQHF | TGTGCCAGCAGCCGGACAGGGGGCATAGGGCAGCCCCAGCATTTT | TRBJ1-5 | TRBV5-8 | . | TRBD1
CASRYYNEQFF | TGTGCCAGCAGATACTACAATGAGCAGTTCTTC | TRBJ2-1 | TRBV2 | . | .
CASSSDRSVLYF | TGCGCCAGCAGCTCGGACAGGTCGGTACTGTACTTC | TRBJ2-7 | TRBV5-1 | . | TRBD1
CASRGRKVQGFNEQFF | TGTGCCAGCAGAGGCCGTAAGGTACAGGGTTTTAATGAGCAGTTCTTC | TRBJ2-1 | TRBV28 | . | .
CASSLKGQGANEQFF | TGTGCCAGCAGCTTGAAGGGACAGGGGGCCAATGAGCAGTTCTTC | TRBJ2-1 | TRBV5-4 | . | TRBD1